This entry lists 24 T cell receptor beta chains sequenced from one sample in a study of identical twins. TCRdb re-analysed the 5' RACE reads in MiXCR, keeping a single row per CDR3 protein. The sample shows more than 400,000 distinct CDR3 sequences, roughly 15% of them seen only once. This sample also belongs to another study, concerning yellow fever vaccine responses in identical twins.

Material for sequencing was CD4+ T cells sorted from blood. The origin of the receptors is a young woman in good health.

This clonotype was counted only a few times. J is TRBJ2-3 and V is TRBV12-3 or TRBV12-4, with a tentative D call TRBD1 (5 bases). The CDR3 length is 15 residues. V was cut by 7 bases and J by 2 bases, with 16 bases left in between. The DNA for the CDR3 is TGTGCCAGCACGGACACCTCGACATCCACAGATACGCAGTATTTT. It encodes CASTDTSTSTDTQYF.

CDR3 region: CASSLYSTGPNEKLFF. CDR3 DNA sequence: TGTGCCAGCAGTTTGTATTCGACAGGCCCGAATGAAAAACTGTTTTTT. This sequence joins TRBV12-3 or TRBV12-4 and TRBJ1-4, with a weak D call TRBD1 (6 bases). V was cut by 3 bases and J by 5 bases, with 16 bases left in between. The CDR3 has 16 residues.

The rearrangement links TRBV7-2 to TRBJ2-7; 7 bases map to TRBD1. V was clipped by 6 bases and J by 0 bases; unmatched bases: 8. There are 15 residues in the CDR3. Per the germline V gene, CDR1 is SGHTA and CDR2 is FQGNSA. In DNA, the CDR3 is TGTGCCAGCAGTCCCGCGACAGGGAGCTCCTACGAGCAGTACTTC. Translating gives CASSPATGSSYEQYF.

This clonotype was found a few times. The chain recombines TRBV10-3 with TRBJ1-4; maybe TRBD1 (5 bases). Germline CDR1 reads ENHRY; CDR2 reads SYGVKD. Trimming removed 2 bases from V and 6 bases from J, with 10 bases in between. This CDR3 region has 14 residues. Here the CDR3 reads CAISEGRGHEKLFF. The DNA for the CDR3 is TGTGCCATCAGTGAGGGGAGGGGTCATGAAAAACTGTTTTTT.

This clonotype was counted only a few times. The V call is TRBV10-3, the J call TRBJ2-2; D call uncertain. This CDR3 contains 15 residues. V lost 0 bases and J 2 bases, leaving 7 bases between the germline ends. Germline V lookup: CDR1 ENHRY, CDR2 SYGVKD. CDR3 in amino acids: CAISESRRNTGELFF. The CDR3 bases are TGTGCCATCAGTGAGTCGCGCAGAAACACCGGGGAGCTGTTTTTT.

The genes are TRBV7-9 and TRBJ2-5; TRBD1 agrees at 9 bases. The trim removed 5 bases at V and 3 bases at J, leaving 1 base unmatched. From germline, CDR1 is SEHNR and CDR2 FQNEAQ (reference sequence). This CDR3 is 13 amino acids long. CDR3 DNA sequence: TGTGCCAGCAGCACAGGGGGCGAAGAGACCCAGTACTTC. The encoded protein is CASSTGGEETQYF.

This clonotype was observed a handful of times. The chain carries TRBV2 and TRBJ2-4; D unclear. Trimming left V 6 bases short and J 3 bases short, with 12 bases between. The CDR3 loop spans 14 amino acids. Looked up from germline, CDR1 is SNHLY and CDR2 is FYNNEI. CDR3 sequence reads: CASSLRFVKNIQYF. As DNA, the CDR3 is TGTGCCAGCAGCCTACGTTTCGTCAAAAACATTCAGTACTTC.

V usage is TRBV10-3 and J usage is TRBJ2-7; D call uncertain. Per the germline V gene, CDR1 is ENHRY and CDR2 is SYGVKD. Trimming took 5 bases from V and 6 from J, leaving 11 bases between them. The CDR3 covers 12 residues. In DNA, the CDR3 is TGTGCCATCAGTAGCGATAGGGCCGAGCAGTACTTC. Its translation: CAISSDRAEQYF.

This clonotype was seen a handful of times. The V gene is TRBV29-1, the J gene TRBJ2-1; TRBD2 agrees at 7 bases. This CDR3 has 15 residues. Germline lookup yields CDR1 SQVTM and CDR2 ANQGSEA. The trim removed 6 bases at V and 9 bases at J, leaving 17 bases unmatched. The CDR3 bases are TGCAGCGTCCCCCGGGGGGAGGGCCTTTGGGGTGAGCAGTTCTTC. It encodes CSVPRGEGLWGEQFF.

This clonotype was seen a few times. The V call is TRBV7-9, the J call TRBJ2-5; TRBD2 matches 7 bases. CDR1 SEHNR and CDR2 FQNEAQ come from the germline V gene (reference sequence). This CDR3 contains 15 residues. The V gene end was trimmed by 5 bases and the J gene end by 4 bases; junction bases not matched to a gene: 10. In nucleotides, the CDR3 is TGTGCCAGCAGCCCATCGGGCGGGGGACGAGAGACCCAGTACTTC. Translating it yields CASSPSGGGRETQYF.

The V and J genes are TRBV27 and TRBJ2-1; a weak D match, TRBD2 (5 bases). Germline V gene data show CDR1 as MNHEY and CDR2 as SMNVEV (reference sequence). The CDR3 length is 15 residues. V lost 6 bases and J 4 bases, leaving 16 bases between the germline ends. CDR3 protein: CASRAVTARYNEQFF. DNA of the CDR3: TGTGCCAGCAGAGCGGTCACAGCTAGATACAATGAGCAGTTCTTC.

The chain joins TRBV6-6 to TRBJ2-7; D not certain. The CDR3 is 13 residues long. Germline CDR1 reads MNHNY; CDR2 reads SVGAGI (reference sequence). Deletions cut 4 bases from V and 2 bases from J, with 9 bases between. The CDR3: CASSSTATYEQYF. The CDR3 region has the DNA TGTGCCAGCAGTTCAACAGCCACCTACGAGCAGTACTTC.

This clonotype was counted only a few times. V and J are TRBV10-3 and TRBJ2-2; 10 bases line up with TRBD1. V lost 3 bases, J lost 5 bases, and 15 bases stayed unmatched. Germline CDR1 ENHRY, CDR2 SYGVKD. The CDR3 is made up of 19 amino acids. In DNA form, the CDR3 reads TGTGCCATCAGTGACTCGGGAGTCTTACCGGGACAGGGGACCGGGGAGCTGTTTTTT. It translates to CAISDSGVLPGQGTGELFF.

A few counts support this clonotype. The chain combines TRBV7-3 with TRBJ2-3; 10 nucleotides match TRBD2. CDR3 length: 15 residues. CDR1 is SGHTA, CDR2 FQGTGA, per germline. V shed 2 bases and J 5 bases; nucleotides not matched to a gene: 4. The chain's CDR3 is CASSLSTSGEDTQYF. CDR3 sequence (DNA): TGTGCCAGCAGCTTATCTACTAGCGGGGAAGATACGCAGTATTTT.

This clonotype has a handful of counts. The genes are TRBV29-1 and TRBJ2-3; the match to TRBD2 covers 8 bases. The length of the CDR3 is 14 residues. The germline V gene encodes CDR1 SQVTM and CDR2 ANQGSEA. V gave up 3 bases and J gave up 5 bases; unmatched junction bases: 7. The CDR3 DNA sequence: TGCAGCGTTGAGGGTCGGGGGGGCTTAGATACGCAGTATTTT. Translating it yields CSVEGRGGLDTQYF.

A remark on this clonotype: A junction boundary mismatches the germline segment, possibly from a read error. The V and J genes are TRBV5-1 and TRBJ1-1; D remains ambiguous. Germline V CDR1 and CDR2: SGHRS, YFSETQ. This CDR3 contains 13 residues. CDR3 nucleotides: TGCGCTAGTAGTTCCGACCTGAACATTGAAGTTTTCTTT. This gives the protein CASSSDLNIEVFF.

The rearrangement joins TRBV5-6 to TRBJ1-1; unclear D gene. The CDR3 is 14 residues long. V gave up 2 bases and J gave up 8 bases, with 16 bases separating them. The germline gives CDR1 SGHDT, CDR2 YYEEEE. The CDR3 reads CASSFYQAHREAFF. The CDR3 nucleotides are TGTGCCAGCAGCTTTTACCAGGCACACCGGGAAGCTTTCTTT.

A few counts support this clonotype. The chain is built from TRBV5-1 and TRBJ2-1; D perhaps matches TRBD2 (5 bases). This CDR3 has 16 amino acids. The ends were cut back, 0 bases at V and 4 bases at J, with 14 bases in the middle. The germline gives CDR1 SGHRS, CDR2 YFSETQ. This CDR3 is CASSLGAGGGYNEQFF. The CDR3 nucleotides are TGCGCCAGCAGCTTGGGGGCAGGAGGAGGTTACAATGAGCAGTTCTTC.

In its sample, this clonotype was seen a few times. J is TRBJ1-2 and V is TRBV19; TRBD1 matches 7 bases. Looked up from germline, CDR1 is LNHDA and CDR2 is SQIVND (reference sequence). There are 18 residues in the CDR3. V lost 4 bases, J lost 3 bases, and 17 bases stayed unmatched. CDR3 residues: CASSTIRQGGNYDYGYTF. In nucleotides, the CDR3 is TGTGCCAGTAGTACTATTCGACAGGGTGGCAACTACGACTATGGCTACACCTTC.

This clonotype has just a few counts. This chain connects TRBV2 to TRBJ2-1; 10 bases match TRBD1. This CDR3 is built from 14 residues. The V segment lost 11 bases and the J segment 9 bases; nucleotides outside the gene matches: 13. Germline V gene sequence: CDR1 SNHLY, CDR2 FYNNEI. CDR3 amino acids: CALTPDRGQGEQFF. In DNA, the CDR3 is TGTGCCCTTACCCCCGACAGGGGGCAAGGTGAGCAGTTCTTC.

This clonotype has only a few counts. V usage is TRBV20-1 and J usage is TRBJ2-1; 8 nucleotides align to TRBD2. Germline V gene data show CDR1 as DFQATT and CDR2 as SNEGSKA (reference sequence). V trimming: 5 bases; J trimming: 4 bases; junction bases outside the gene matches: 7. The CDR3 sequence is 14 residues long. CDR3 residues: CSAQAGGPYNEQFF. CDR3 DNA: TGCAGTGCTCAGGCGGGAGGCCCGTACAATGAGCAGTTCTTC.

The chain has TRBV9 and TRBJ1-4; possible D gene TRBD1, 6 bases. The CDR3 consists of 15 residues. The V end lost 5 bases, the J end lost 0 bases, and 11 bases lay between the germline ends. Germline CDR1 reads SGDLS; CDR2 reads YYNGEE. CDR3 DNA sequence: TGTGCCAGCAGTTCGGACAGCCCAACTAATGAAAAACTGTTTTTT. Amino acids: CASSSDSPTNEKLFF. The whole variable domain, filled in from reference TRBV9 and TRBJ1-4, reads DSGVTQTPKHLITATGQRVTLRCSPRSGDLSVYWYQQSLDQGLQFLIQYYNGEERAKGNILERFSAQQFPDLHSELNLSSLELGDSALYFCASSSDSPTNEKLFFGSGTQLSVL.

The chain links TRBV6-5 to TRBJ1-6; D unresolved. Germline values: CDR1 MNHEY, CDR2 SVGAGI. Trimming left V 2 bases short and J 5 bases short, with 7 bases between. The length of the CDR3 is 14 residues. CDR3 region: CASSYRGDNSPLHF. DNA of the CDR3: TGTGCCAGCAGTTACCGGGGAGATAATTCACCCCTCCACTTT.

This rearrangement joins TRBV4-1 to TRBJ2-3; unclear D gene. Per the germline V gene, CDR1 is MGHRA and CDR2 is YSYEKL. This CDR3 comprises 14 residues. Trimming removed 3 bases from V and 5 bases from J, with 12 bases in between. The CDR3 DNA reads as TGCGCCAGCAGCCATCCCTGGGAAGGAGATACGCAGTATTTT. It translates to CASSHPWEGDTQYF.